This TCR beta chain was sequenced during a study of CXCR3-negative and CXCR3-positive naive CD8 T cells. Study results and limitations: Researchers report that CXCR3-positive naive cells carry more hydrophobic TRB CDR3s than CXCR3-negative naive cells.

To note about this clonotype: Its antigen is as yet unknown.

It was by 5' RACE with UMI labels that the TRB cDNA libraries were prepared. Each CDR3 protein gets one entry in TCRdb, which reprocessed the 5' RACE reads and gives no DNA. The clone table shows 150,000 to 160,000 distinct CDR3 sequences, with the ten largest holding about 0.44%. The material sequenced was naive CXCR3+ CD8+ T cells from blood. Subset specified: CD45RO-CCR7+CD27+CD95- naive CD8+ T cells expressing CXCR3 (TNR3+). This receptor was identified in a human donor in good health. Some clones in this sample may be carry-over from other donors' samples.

The CDR3 spells CASSAAPNEQFF. The chain joins TRBV9 to TRBJ2-1; TCRdb returns TRBD1, unconfirmable since there is no DNA. CDR3 length equals 12 residues. Germline V gives CDR1 SGDLS, CDR2 YYNGEE. The full variable domain, in which reference TRBV9 and TRBJ2-1 provide the parts outside the CDR3, is DSGVTQTPKHLITATGQRVTLRCSPRSGDLSVYWYQQSLDQGLQFLIQYYNGEERAKGNILERFSAQQFPDLHSELNLSSLELGDSALYFCASSAAPNEQFFGPGTRLTVL.